This TCR beta chain was retrieved from a study of PD-1 blockade in classical Hodgkin lymphoma. This clone turned up a few times. Its cognate antigen is unknown. V was pared by 6 bases and J by 1 base, with 4 bases of the junction left unmatched. Germline V gene sequence: CDR1 KGHSH, CDR2 LQKENI. This CDR3 has 15 amino acids. Time point denoted: cycle 4 day 1 (C4D1), after less than 7 weeks of nivolumab. Every one of the patients relapsed after autologous stem cell transplantation (brentuximab vedotin exposure was variable). Clones were sequenced by immunoSEQ multiplex PCR, and TCRdb holds only the in-frame ones, with some missing. The table has under 25,000 clones, 60% to 80% seen once; the top ten hold over 15%. Findings of the study overall: Complete responders' baseline diversity resembled that of newly diagnosed patients. Compared with healthy donors, newly diagnosed patients reportedly showed lower baseline TCR diversity. CD4+ TCR diversity climbed significantly by C4D1, unlike CD8+ TCR diversity.

The chain recombines TRBV18 with TRBJ2-3; 10 bases align to TRBD1. This TCR came from a human donor with classical Hodgkin lymphoma. Sequenced here: peripheral blood mononuclear cells (PBMCs), sampled before the fourth cycle of nivolumab. CDR3 DNA: TGTGCCAGCTCTGGACAGGGGGGCGGCACAGATACGCAGTATTTT. It is translated as CASSGQGGGTDTQYF.